This T cell receptor beta chain emerged from a study of blood T cells in healthy people across ages. PCR was performed a second time for about 7 to 11 cycles using a sample-barcoded 5' primer and a J-beta primer mix. TCRdb called the 5' RACE reads again in MiXCR, with one record for every CDR3 protein. The sample includes about 1.5 million distinct CDR3 sequences, approximately 38% of them seen just once. The CDR3 loop spans 10 amino acids. Germline CDR1 is SGDLS and CDR2 is YYNGEE. V was shortened by 3 bases and J by 7 bases, with 4 bases between the two germline ends. Material: blood. The receptor was isolated from a woman aged 18-29 years in good health. The genes are TRBV9 and TRBJ1-2; unclear D gene. The CDR3 reads CASSGVGYTF. In nucleotides, the CDR3 is TGTGCCAGCAGCGGAGTTGGCTACACCTTC.